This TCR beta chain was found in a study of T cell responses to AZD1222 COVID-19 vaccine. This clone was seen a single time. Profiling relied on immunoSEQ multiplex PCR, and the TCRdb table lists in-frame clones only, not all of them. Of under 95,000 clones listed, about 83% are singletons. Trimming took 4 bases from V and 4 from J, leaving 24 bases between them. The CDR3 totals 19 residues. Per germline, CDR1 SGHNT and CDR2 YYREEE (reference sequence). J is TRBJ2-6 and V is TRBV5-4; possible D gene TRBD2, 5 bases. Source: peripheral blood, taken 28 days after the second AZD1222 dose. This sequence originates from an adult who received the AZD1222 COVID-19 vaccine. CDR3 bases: TGTGCCAGCAGCCCAGGCGGCCCGGGAACCTTGCGGGGGGCCAACGTCCTGACTTTC. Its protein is CASSPGGPGTLRGANVLTF.